This TCR beta chain is from a study of cytomegalovirus exposure and HLA in healthy donors. The V end lost 3 bases, the J end lost 5 bases, and 7 bases lay between the germline ends. There are 13 residues in the CDR3. Germline CDR1 reads SGHTA; CDR2 reads FQGTGA. The primer mix had 60 Vbeta and 13 Jbeta primers. In the authors' workflow: A follow-up analysis tallied tens of millions of unique TCR beta chains, some 11 million shared. Generated by immunoSEQ multiplex PCR, the TCRdb table keeps only in-frame clones and is missing some. V and J calls and clone size are copied from that table; D and trimming were computed from the DNA. Among more than 140,000 clones listed, more than 60% were seen once.

Sequenced: PBMCs. The chain uses TRBV7-3 and TRBJ2-2, with unresolved D. This sequence was found in a man aged 40-50 years in good health and CMV-seronegative. In DNA, the CDR3 is TGTGCCAGCAGCTTGTCTAAGACCGGGGAGCTGTTTTTT. It translates to CASSLSKTGELFF.